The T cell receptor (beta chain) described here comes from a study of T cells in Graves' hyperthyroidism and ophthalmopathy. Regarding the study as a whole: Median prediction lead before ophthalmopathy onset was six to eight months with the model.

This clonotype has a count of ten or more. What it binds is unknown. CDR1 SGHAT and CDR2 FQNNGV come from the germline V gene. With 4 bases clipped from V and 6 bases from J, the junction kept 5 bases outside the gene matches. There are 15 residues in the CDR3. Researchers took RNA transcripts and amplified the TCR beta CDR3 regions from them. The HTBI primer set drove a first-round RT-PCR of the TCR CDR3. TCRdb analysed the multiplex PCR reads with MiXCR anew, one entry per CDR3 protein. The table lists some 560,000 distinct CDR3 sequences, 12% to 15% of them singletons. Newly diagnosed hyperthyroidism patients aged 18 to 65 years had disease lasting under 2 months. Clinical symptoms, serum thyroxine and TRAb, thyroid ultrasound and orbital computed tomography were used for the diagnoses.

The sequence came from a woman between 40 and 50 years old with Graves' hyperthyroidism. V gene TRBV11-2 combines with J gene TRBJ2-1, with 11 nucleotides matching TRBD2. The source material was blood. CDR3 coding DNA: TGTGCCAGCAGCTCGAGGCTAGCGGGAGGCAATGAGCAGTTCTTC. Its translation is CASSSRLAGGNEQFF.